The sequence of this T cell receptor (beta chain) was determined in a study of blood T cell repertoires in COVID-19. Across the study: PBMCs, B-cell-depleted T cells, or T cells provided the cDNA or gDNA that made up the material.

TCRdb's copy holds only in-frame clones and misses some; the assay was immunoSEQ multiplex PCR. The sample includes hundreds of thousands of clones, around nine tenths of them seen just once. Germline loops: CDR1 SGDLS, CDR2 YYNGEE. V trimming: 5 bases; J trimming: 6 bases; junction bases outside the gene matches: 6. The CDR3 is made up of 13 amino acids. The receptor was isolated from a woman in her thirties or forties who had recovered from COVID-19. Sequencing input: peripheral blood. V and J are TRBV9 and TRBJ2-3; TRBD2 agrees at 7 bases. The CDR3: CASRSTSADTQYF. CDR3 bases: TGTGCCAGCAGAAGCACTAGCGCCGATACGCAGTATTTT. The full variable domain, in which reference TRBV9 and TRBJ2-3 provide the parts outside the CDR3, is DSGVTQTPKHLITATGQRVTLRCSPRSGDLSVYWYQQSLDQGLQFLIQYYNGEERAKGNILERFSAQQFPDLHSELNLSSLELGDSALYFCASRSTSADTQYFGPGTRLTVL.